This T cell receptor (beta chain) was profiled in a study of T-cell memory formation after mild COVID-19. Overall study: TCR clusters were mostly confined to one donor each.

With respect to this clonotype: Antigen specificity is unknown.

V lost 0 bases and J 7 bases, leaving 12 bases between the germline ends. The CDR3 has 14 amino acids. CDR1 is SGHDN, CDR2 FVKESK, per germline. Study results and limitations: CD4/CD8 balance characterized clones contracting day 15 to 85, and CD4+ skew characterized later expanders. Pre-infection memory carried some responding clones, suggesting that cross-reactive memory joined. Of the contracting clones, CD4+ ones lay mainly in CM and EM, and CD8+ ones in EMRA.

Each CDR3 protein gets one entry after TCRdb re-called the 5' RACE reads with MiXCR. The repertoire consists of 550,000 to 700,000 distinct CDR3 sequences, with roughly 18% occurring once and the leading ten covering about 12%. The sequencing input was PBMCs or a T cell subset sorted from them (not recorded which). The gene calls are TRBV14 and TRBJ1-2; D gene ambiguous. The receptor was derived from an adult woman who had mild COVID-19 (a few samples of this study predate the infection). Cell type and time point are not known. CDR3 sequence reads: CASSQDLGFGGYTF. CDR3 bases: TGTGCCAGCAGCCAAGATCTGGGGTTTGGTGGCTACACCTTC.